This TCR beta chain comes out of a study of PD-L1 blockade in urothelial cancer (dated by TCRdb to about 2017). At the level of the whole study: Therapy was started at some point between 2013 and 2015 for all patients, and atezolizumab 1,200 mg was administered intravenously every 3 weeks. In the same patients who had TCR sequencing, pretreatment tumors also underwent whole exome sequencing and RNA sequencing. Durable clinical benefit meant progression-free survival longer than 6 months, and TCR features were also tested against progression-free and overall survival. Pretreatment tumor samples, along with matched peripheral blood collected serially before and after atezolizumab treatment, underwent TCR sequencing. Blood samples were analyzed at 3 weeks after treatment start (second dose) and at 6 weeks after treatment start. The study, an exploratory multi-omic analysis, examined somatic, immune and clinical correlates of response to PD-L1 blockade with atezolizumab in urothelial cancer. Some 29 patients had pretreatment blood TCR-seq, some 25 had at least one posttreatment blood collection, and some 25 had tumor TCR-seq. Durable clinical benefit was achieved by nine patients but not by the remaining 20. A median of around 150,000 T cells and 80,000 or so unique TCRs was obtained from blood samples, and a median clonality of roughly 0.08 was observed. About 90% of the roughly 29 patients were males with bladder-origin urothelial cancer, and about 65% of the roughly 30 reported a prior smoking history. An ECOG performance status of 0 or 1 was recorded for the patients, and 0 to 3 prior chemotherapy regimens had been received by the patients.

This clone was found once. Its antigen specificity is not known. Per-base quality was not reported, and no clone a single base away is much larger than it. Study-level results and caveats: Small sample size (n ≈ 27) and many exploratory analyses mean the results are intended to be hypothesis-generating. Improved progression-free and overall survival was found to be associated with pretreatment peripheral blood TCR clonality below the median. Patients with durable benefit showed greater expansion of tumor-associated TCR clones in peripheral blood 3 weeks after starting treatment (n of about 22, p = 0.022).

A total of under 35 patients with locally advanced or metastatic urothelial carcinoma, treated at Memorial Sloan Kettering on a trial protocol, made up the cohort. Peripheral blood mononuclear cells were collected from each patient pretreatment and during treatment, giving between 1 and 8 total time points per patient. The Qiagen DNeasy Blood extraction kit was used to purify genomic DNA from total PBMCs and from tumor samples. PBMCs were collected pretreatment and during treatment and were isolated and stored as previously described. To estimate absolute template abundance from read counts, synthetic TCR analog templates were spiked into each PCR. The immunoSEQ assay used bias-controlled V and J gene primers to amplify TCRbeta CDR3 regions from genomic DNA. Rearranged TCRbeta segments were sequenced at approximately 20X coverage. Processing in the source paper ran as follows. Clustering was used to correct sequencing errors, and CDR3s were annotated against IMGT so that V, D and J genes could be assigned. Downstream analyses used only productive TCRbeta rearrangements, leaving out any out-of-frame or stop-codon sequences. To compute clonality, Shannon entropy was normalized by the log of the number of unique productive sequences and then subtracted from one. Clones differing between time points or between blood and tumor were identified by Fisher's exact test with Benjamini-Hochberg correction at adjusted p below 0.01. Not all clones reach the TCRdb copy of this immuneACCESS table, which keeps in-frame sequences only. Checked studies attribute under half of the gap to unresolved V genes and leave the rest unexplained. V and J calls and clone size follow that table, whereas D and trimming were derived from the DNA. The sample table lists about 39,000 clones, approximately 90% of them with a count of one. The biggest ten clones account for just under 2% of the sample.

The germline V gene encodes CDR1 SGHRS and CDR2 YFSETQ. V is reduced by 4 bases and J by 6 bases, leaving a spacing of 13 bases between them. The CDR3, cysteine through phenylalanine, is 13 amino acids long. The DNA shown is the 39-base CDR3, in frame from base 1. The sequence was obtained from a man aged 55 to 69 with urothelial cancer. In this chain, TRBV5-1 is recombined with TRBJ1-2; TRBD1 is possibly the D segment (6 matching bases). The input for sequencing was PBMCs, taken around atezolizumab (anti-PD-L1) treatment. The nucleotides are TGCGCCAGCAGCCTGGGGCAGGGGAATGGCTACACCTTC. It specifies CASSLGQGNGYTF. The full variable domain, completed from the reference TRBV5-1 and TRBJ1-2 proteins outside the CDR3, reads KAGVTQTPRYLIKTRGQQVTLSCSPISGHRSVSWYQQTPGQGLQFLFEYFSETQRNKGNFPGRFSGRQFSNSRSEMNVSTLELGDSALYLCASSLGQGNGYTFGSGTRLTVV.